This T cell receptor (beta chain) came from a study of blood T cells in healthy people across ages. Findings of the study overall: With naive T cell percentage, TCR beta diversity showed a strong correlation.

A note on this clonotype: The antigen is unknown.

A J-beta primer mix and a sample-barcoded 5' primer were used in a second PCR of about 7 to 12 cycles. TCRdb analysed the 5' RACE reads with MiXCR anew, one entry per CDR3 protein. The sample lists 1,300,000 or so distinct CDR3 sequences; roughly 59% were seen once. Per germline, CDR1 SNHLY and CDR2 FYNNEI. The length of the CDR3 is 14 residues. The J segment lost 13 bases and the V segment lost 4 bases, leaving 11 bases of the junction unmatched. The receptor was isolated from a man younger than 35 in good health. The chain combines TRBV2 with TRBJ2-4; TRBD1 agrees at 9 bases. The sequenced sample consisted of blood. The CDR3 nucleotides read TGTGCCAGCAGTGTAGGACAGGGGATGTGGGAGCAGTACTTC. Translated, it gives CASSVGQGMWEQYF.